Following are 28 T cell receptor beta chains from one sample sequenced in a study of CD8 T cells in Susac syndrome. Random hexamers were used to reverse transcribe an amount of about 0.45 to 1 ug RNA. MiXCR, run by TCRdb on the immunoSEQ multiplex PCR reads, gives a single entry per CDR3 protein. The sample has more than 200,000 distinct CDR3 sequences; less than 95% are singletons. Sequenced input: CD4+ T cells from PBMCs. The receptors come from a human donor with Susac syndrome.

This chain uses TRBV20-1 with TRBJ1-5, with 7 bases lining up with TRBD1. V lost 5 bases and J lost 3; bases outside the gene matches: 7. CDR1 and CDR2 from the germline V gene are DFQATT and SNEGSKA (reference sequence). The CDR3 has 14 amino acids. CDR3 in DNA: TGCAGTGCTTTGGGACAGATACTCAATCAGCCCCAGCATTTT. As protein: CSALGQILNQPQHF.

The V call is TRBV20-1, the J call TRBJ2-3; weak D call: TRBD1 (7 bases). Germline V gene data show CDR1 as DFQATT and CDR2 as SNEGSKA (reference sequence). CDR3 length: 15 amino acids. Trimming took off 4 bases at V and 2 bases at J, with 16 bases between the two ends. This CDR3 is CSAIIFRGATDTQYF. The CDR3 DNA reads as TGCAGTGCTATTATCTTCAGGGGGGCCACAGATACGCAGTATTTT.

This chain connects TRBV30 to TRBJ2-3, with 9 positions matching TRBD1. V lost 6 bases, J lost 5 bases, and 18 bases stayed unmatched. This CDR3 is built from 17 residues. CDR1 is GTSNPN, CDR2 SVGIG, per germline (reference sequence). CDR3 nucleotides: TGTGCCTGCCCTCGGGGACAGGGACCGAACACCGGAGATACGCAGTATTTT. This codes for CACPRGQGPNTGDTQYF. Looking up the rest from reference TRBV30 and TRBJ2-3 gives the full variable domain: SQTIHQWPATLVQPVGSPLSLECTVEGTSNPNLYWYRQAAGRGLQLLFYSVGIGQISSEVPQNLSASRPQDRQFILSSKKLLLSDSGFYLCACPRGQGPNTGDTQYFGPGTRLTVL.

The V call is TRBV6-5, the J call TRBJ1-2, with no clear D. This CDR3 region has 14 residues. V lost 2 bases and J lost 1, with 8 bases in between. Looked up from germline, CDR1 is MNHEY and CDR2 is SVGAGI. The CDR3 loop reads CASSYGGSNYGYTF. The CDR3 DNA follows: TGTGCCAGCAGTTACGGAGGCAGTAACTATGGCTACACCTTC.

The chain carries TRBV6-1 and TRBJ1-6; 7 bases map to TRBD1. The CDR3 is 14 amino acids. The ends lost 7 bases at V and 9 bases at J; junction bases unmatched: 9. Germline V lookup: CDR1 MNHNS, CDR2 SASEGT. DNA of the CDR3: TGTGCCAGCACCGAGACAGGGTCGGGTTCACCCCTCCACTTT. It translates to CASTETGSGSPLHF.

This chain connects TRBV30 to TRBJ1-1, with 10 nucleotides matching TRBD1. The germline V gene has CDR1 GTSNPN and CDR2 SVGIG (reference sequence). Trimming at V came to 6 bases and at J to 11 bases, leaving 12 bases not matched to a gene. The CDR3 sequence is 13 residues long. CDR3 nucleotide sequence: TGTGCCTGCCCAAGGACAGGGGGTAGGACGGCTTTCTTT. As protein: CACPRTGGRTAFF.

V gene TRBV6-2 or TRBV6-3 combines with J gene TRBJ2-7, with 11 bases fitting TRBD2. Germline V lookup: CDR1 MNHEY, CDR2 SVGEGT. The CDR3 runs to 13 residues. Trimming cost V 6 bases and J 4 bases; bases outside gene matches: 2. CDR3 amino acids: CASRRLAGYEQYF. In nucleotides, the CDR3 is TGTGCCAGCAGGCGACTAGCGGGGTACGAGCAGTACTTC.

This chain links TRBV28 with TRBJ1-3, with D perhaps matching TRBD1 (5 bases). Trimming cost V 3 bases and J 0 bases, with 12 bases left between them. Germline lookup yields CDR1 MDHEN and CDR2 SYDVKM. The CDR3 covers 16 residues. CDR3 DNA sequence: TGTGCCAGCAGTTTGGTGGGGCCGAGCTCTGGAAACACCATATATTTT. Protein sequence: CASSLVGPSSGNTIYF.

In its sample, this clonotype was seen a few times. The V and J genes are TRBV9 and TRBJ1-2; D is unclear. Deletions cut 3 bases from V and 6 bases from J, with 18 bases between. CDR3 length equals 15 residues. Germline-derived CDR1 and CDR2 are SGDLS and YYNGEE. CDR3 sequence reads: CASSAAGGMYNGYTF. The CDR3 DNA follows: TGTGCCAGCAGCGCTGCTGGAGGGATGTATAATGGCTACACCTTC.

This clonotype was seen just once. CDR3 DNA: TGTGCCAGCAGCGTAGGTCCCCAGGCTTCACCCCTCCACTTT. Its protein is CASSVGPQASPLHF. The rearrangement uses TRBV9 and TRBJ1-6; D unclear. This CDR3 is 14 amino acids long. Germline V lookup: CDR1 SGDLS, CDR2 YYNGEE. Trimming left V 0 bases short and J 9 bases short, with 10 bases between.

J is TRBJ2-3 and V is TRBV12-3 or TRBV12-4; 8 bases fit TRBD1. There are 16 residues in the CDR3. The V segment lost 2 bases and the J segment 2 bases; nucleotides outside the gene matches: 6. CDR3 sequence (DNA): TGTGCCAGCAGTTTATCCGGACAGGGACACACAGATACGCAGTATTTT. It codes for CASSLSGQGHTDTQYF.

The chain joins TRBV7-3 to TRBJ2-1; 8 bases match TRBD2. V was pared by 7 bases and J by 0 bases, with 2 bases of the junction left unmatched. This CDR3 has 14 residues. The V gene's germline CDR1 is SGHTA and CDR2 FQGTGA. CDR3 sequence (DNA): TGTGCCAGCAAACGGGGGGGCTCCTACAATGAGCAGTTCTTC. Translating it yields CASKRGGSYNEQFF.

V usage is TRBV4-3 and J usage is TRBJ1-2, with 8 nucleotides matching TRBD1. Trimming took 0 bases from V and 4 from J; bases not matched to a gene: 4. The CDR3 is 15 amino acids. CDR1 is LGHNA and CDR2 is YSLEER in the germline V gene. CDR3 loop: CASSQEWTGIYGYTF. CDR3 sequence (DNA): TGCGCCAGCAGCCAAGAGTGGACAGGGATCTATGGCTACACCTTC.

The J gene is TRBJ1-1, the V gene TRBV20-1; 8 nucleotides agree with TRBD1. In germline, CDR1 is DFQATT, CDR2 SNEGSKA (reference sequence). The J segment lost 6 bases and the V segment lost 7 bases, leaving 7 bases of the junction unmatched. The CDR3 covers 12 residues. The CDR3 region is CSGIQGEAEAFF. In nucleotides, the CDR3 is TGCAGTGGTATACAGGGGGAAGCTGAAGCTTTCTTT.

This chain connects TRBV29-1 to TRBJ1-2; weak D call: TRBD1 (6 bases). Per the germline V gene, CDR1 is SQVTM and CDR2 is ANQGSEA. The CDR3 covers 12 residues. The ends were cut back, 0 bases at V and 8 bases at J, with 10 bases in the middle. The CDR3 DNA follows: TGCAGCGTTGAAGAGGGGGCAGAGGGCTACACCTTC. This translates into CSVEEGAEGYTF.

V usage is TRBV5-1 and J usage is TRBJ2-7; 11 nucleotides align to TRBD1. The germline CDR1 and CDR2 sequences are SGHRS and YFSETQ. The length of the CDR3 is 17 residues. V gave up 2 bases and J gave up 4 bases; unmatched junction bases: 11. CDR3 sequence reads: CASSFSRGTGGEYEQYF. CDR3 nucleotides: TGCGCCAGCAGCTTTTCACGCGGGACAGGGGGAGAATACGAGCAGTACTTC.

The chain uses TRBV5-4 and TRBJ1-1, with D possibly TRBD1 on 6 matching bases. CDR3 length equals 14 residues. CDR1 is SGHNT and CDR2 is YYREEE in the germline V gene (reference sequence). Trimming stripped 4 bases from V and 3 bases from J, with 13 bases between. CDR3: CASSPPDRYTEAFF. CDR3 coding DNA: TGTGCCAGCAGCCCGCCGGACAGATACACTGAAGCTTTCTTT. The entire variable domain, with the rest obtained from reference TRBV5-4 and TRBJ1-1, is as follows: ETGVTQSPTHLIKTRGQQVTLRCSSQSGHNTVSWYQQALGQGPQFIFQYYREEENGRGNFPPRFSGLQFPNYSSELNVNALELDDSALYLCASSPPDRYTEAFFGQGTRLTVV.

The chain is built from TRBV30 and TRBJ1-5; TRBD1 might be the D (6 bases). V was pared by 0 bases and J by 6 bases, with 12 bases between. The CDR3 extends over 14 amino acids. Germline-derived CDR1 and CDR2 are GTSNPN and SVGIG (reference sequence). CDR3 coding DNA: TGTGCCTGGAGTGTAAAAGGGGGGGGTCAGCCCCAGCATTTT. Translation gives CAWSVKGGGQPQHF. The whole variable domain, filled in from reference TRBV30 and TRBJ1-5, reads SQTIHQWPATLVQPVGSPLSLECTVEGTSNPNLYWYRQAAGRGLQLLFYSVGIGQISSEVPQNLSASRPQDRQFILSSKKLLLSDSGFYLCAWSVKGGGQPQHFGDGTRLSIL.

This chain's CDR3 is CASSIQGARNTEAFF. The DNA for the CDR3 is TGTGCCAGTAGTATTCAGGGGGCGAGAAACACTGAAGCTTTCTTT. The chain combines TRBV19 with TRBJ1-1; 8 bases map to TRBD1. The V gene's germline CDR1 is LNHDA and CDR2 SQIVND (reference sequence). CDR3 length: 15 residues. J gave up 2 bases and V 3 bases, and 5 bases lay outside the gene matches.

This rearrangement joins TRBV12-3 or TRBV12-4 to TRBJ2-6, with D tentatively TRBD1 or TRBD2 (5 bases each). The CDR3 spans 17 residues. V was pared by 7 bases and J by 4 bases, with 20 bases between. The CDR3 region is CASTQGRGLYGANVLTF. The CDR3 nucleotides read TGTGCCAGCACTCAAGGACGGGGCCTTTACGGGGCCAACGTCCTGACTTTC.

The count of this clonotype is one. This chain joins TRBV28 and TRBJ2-5; 14 bases are a match to TRBD2. The CDR3 loop spans 18 amino acids. CDR1 MDHEN and CDR2 SYDVKM come from the germline V gene. Trimming removed 6 bases from V and 2 bases from J; junction bases left unmatched: 11. In DNA form, the CDR3 reads TGTGCCAGCAGCACGGGACTAGCGGGGGCACACCATCAAGAGACCCAGTACTTC. Amino acid sequence: CASSTGLAGAHHQETQYF.

The chain couples TRBV29-1 to TRBJ1-2; 8 nucleotides match TRBD1. After removal of 7 bases from V and 8 bases from J, the junction contained 6 bases not matched to a gene. The germline V gene has CDR1 SQVTM and CDR2 ANQGSEA. This CDR3 contains 11 residues. The CDR3, as DNA: TGCAGCGCCGGACAGGGACGAGGCTACACCTTC. It specifies CSAGQGRGYTF.

Written as DNA, the CDR3 is TGTGCCAGCAGCTCGATAAGGACAACTGGAAACACCATATATTTT. Its translation: CASSSIRTTGNTIYF. J is TRBJ1-3 and V is TRBV5-6, with D perhaps TRBD1 (5 bases). The CDR3 spans 15 residues. V lost 3 bases, J lost 2 bases, and 12 bases lay in between. Germline assignment: CDR1 SGHDT and CDR2 YYEEEE.

V gene TRBV7-6 combines with J gene TRBJ1-5; 7 bases fit TRBD1. CDR3 length: 16 residues. V was clipped by 1 base and J by 7 bases; unmatched bases: 10. Per the germline V gene, CDR1 is SGHVS and CDR2 is FNYEAQ. CDR3 DNA: TGTGCCAGCAGCTTAGGGGGAGACAGGGCTGGCCAGCCCCAGCATTTT. Translating gives CASSLGGDRAGQPQHF. The full variable domain, rest sourced from reference TRBV7-6 and TRBJ1-5, is GAGVSQSPRYKVTKRGQDVALRCDPISGHVSLYWYRQALGQGPEFLTYFNYEAQQDKSGLPNDRFSAERPEGSISTLTIQRTEQRDSAMYRCASSLGGDRAGQPQHFGDGTRLSIL.

The genes are TRBV7-9 and TRBJ1-1; no firm D call. Germline lookup yields CDR1 SEHNR and CDR2 FQNEAQ (reference sequence). There are 14 residues in the CDR3. V lost 3 bases to trimming and J lost 5 bases, with 13 bases between them. For the CDR3, the DNA is TGTGCCAGCAGCTTTCTCCCAGGAGAAACTGAAGCTTTCTTT. Translating gives CASSFLPGETEAFF.

To note about this clonotype: The junction departs from the called germline gene at one end, perhaps through a read error. The rearrangement links TRBV18 to TRBJ2-5; no clear D. Germline V gene lookup returns CDR1 KGHSH and CDR2 LQKENI. The CDR3 totals 13 residues. CDR3: CASPPKDQETQYF. In DNA form, the CDR3 reads TGTGCCAGCCCACCAAAGGACCAAGAGACCCAGTACTTC.

V gene TRBV3-1 combines with J gene TRBJ2-7, with 11 bases aligning to TRBD1. The CDR3 totals 15 residues. J was trimmed by 2 bases and V by 4 bases; bases with no gene match: 4. Germline assignment: CDR1 LGHDT and CDR2 YNNKEL (reference sequence). The DNA of the CDR3 is TGTGCCAGCAGCCCCGGGACAGGGGGAACCTACGAGCAGTACTTC. Translation gives CASSPGTGGTYEQYF.

The gene calls are TRBV3-1 and TRBJ1-5; D gene uncertain. Per the germline V gene, CDR1 is LGHDT and CDR2 is YNNKEL (reference sequence). V lost 0 bases, J lost 6 bases, and 9 bases lay in between. The CDR3 spans 14 residues. CDR3 sequence reads: CASSQDLGSQPQHF. CDR3 nucleotide sequence: TGTGCCAGCAGCCAAGACCTAGGGAGTCAGCCCCAGCATTTT.